The 10 T cell receptor beta chains presented below share a single source sample, sequenced in a study of cytomegalovirus exposure and HLA in healthy donors. Primers included in the PCR were 60 Vbeta and 13 Jbeta primers. Some clones are missing from TCRdb's copy, which holds only in-frame ones; the method was immunoSEQ multiplex PCR. The sample records about 140,000 clones, approximately 72% being singletons. Sequences were obtained from PBMCs. The receptor source for this set is a woman aged 55 to 70 in good health and CMV-seronegative.

J is TRBJ2-7 and V is TRBV29-1, with a weak D call TRBD2 (6 bases). The length of the CDR3 is 13 residues. V dropped 6 bases and J dropped 7 bases, with 19 bases sitting between them. The germline V gene has CDR1 SQVTM and CDR2 ANQGSEA. The CDR3 is CSVNDGTAGEQYF. As DNA, the CDR3 is TGCAGCGTGAACGATGGGACGGCGGGGGAGCAGTACTTC.

This clone was found a few times. The V gene is TRBV7-9, the J gene TRBJ2-5, with D tentatively TRBD2 (6 bases). Germline V lookup: CDR1 SEHNR, CDR2 FQNEAQ (reference sequence). This CDR3 is 13 amino acids long. Trimming took off 3 bases at V and 5 bases at J, with 10 bases between the two ends. The CDR3 DNA reads TGTGCCAGCAGCTTGGGAGGTGGGGAGACCCAGTACTTC. As protein: CASSLGGGETQYF.

The chain has TRBV28 and TRBJ2-7; possible D gene TRBD2, 5 bases. The CDR3 is 16 amino acids. Germline V gene sequence: CDR1 MDHEN, CDR2 SYDVKM. Between the trimmed V and J ends, which lost 4 bases and 0 bases, there was a span of 16 bases. The CDR3 DNA is TGTGCCAGCAGTTCAACCCGGACTGCGAGCTCCTACGAGCAGTACTTC. As protein: CASSSTRTASSYEQYF.

There are a few counts of this clone. V usage is TRBV10-3 and J usage is TRBJ2-3; 9 bases line up with TRBD1. The CDR3 is 14 amino acids. After removal of 6 bases from V and 3 bases from J, the junction contained 4 bases not matched to a gene. Germline-derived CDR1 and CDR2 are ENHRY and SYGVKD. The CDR3 DNA reads as TGTGCCATCAGGGGGGACAGGGTGACAGATACGCAGTATTTT. Translating gives CAIRGDRVTDTQYF.

The rearrangement joins TRBV2 to TRBJ2-5, with 8 bases matching TRBD2. In germline, CDR1 is SNHLY, CDR2 FYNNEI. CDR3 length: 14 amino acids. The V gene end was trimmed by 6 bases and the J gene end by 5 bases; junction bases not matched to a gene: 8. Written as DNA, the CDR3 is TGTGCCAGCAGGAAGGGGACTAGAGGCGAGACCCAGTACTTC. Translating it yields CASRKGTRGETQYF.

The chain is built from TRBV15 and TRBJ1-1, with D unclear. V lost 0 bases, J lost 6 bases, and 5 bases lay in between. CDR1 and CDR2 from the germline V gene are LNHNV and YYDKDF (reference sequence). The CDR3 sequence is 12 residues long. This chain's CDR3 is CATSRDRAEAFF. CDR3 bases: TGTGCCACCAGCAGAGATCGGGCTGAAGCTTTCTTT.

The V gene is TRBV11-2, the J gene TRBJ2-1, with 8 bases matching TRBD2. This CDR3 spans 14 amino acids. Per germline, CDR1 SGHAT and CDR2 FQNNGV. V gave up 4 bases and J gave up 4 bases; unmatched junction bases: 3. Here the CDR3 reads CASSSSGGYNEQFF. CDR3 coding DNA: TGTGCCAGCAGCTCAAGCGGGGGTTACAATGAGCAGTTCTTC. The entire variable domain, with the rest obtained from reference TRBV11-2 and TRBJ2-1, is as follows: EAGVAQSPRYKIIEKRQSVAFWCNPISGHATLYWYQQILGQGPKLLIQFQNNGVVDDSQLPKDRFSAERLKGVDSTLKIQPAKLEDSAVYLCASSSSGGYNEQFFGPGTRLTVL.

V and J are TRBV5-1 and TRBJ2-5, with 12 bases fitting TRBD1. Gene TRBJ2-7 matches the end of the DNA better, so the J call may be wrong. The CDR3 runs to 14 residues. CDR1 and CDR2 (germline): SGHRS, YFSETQ. CDR3 in amino acids: CASKSGTGGREQYF. DNA for the CDR3: TGCGCCAGCAAGTCCGGGACAGGGGGCCGCGAGCAGTACTTC.

The chain has TRBV4-1 and TRBJ1-1; 8 bases fit TRBD1. This CDR3 contains 15 residues. Germline assignment: CDR1 MGHRA and CDR2 YSYEKL. V trimming: 4 bases; J trimming: 0 bases; junction bases outside the gene matches: 4. CDR3 amino acids: CASSPRTGMNTEAFF. Written as DNA, the CDR3 is TGCGCCAGCAGCCCTCGGACAGGGATGAACACTGAAGCTTTCTTT.

The genes are TRBV14 and TRBJ1-2; 7 bases agree with TRBD1. The V gene's germline CDR1 is SGHDN and CDR2 FVKESK. The trim removed 5 bases at V and 4 bases at J, leaving 10 bases unmatched. This CDR3 region has 15 residues. Here the CDR3 reads CASSYGQAPGYGYTF. The CDR3 region has the DNA TGTGCCAGCAGCTATGGACAGGCCCCGGGCTATGGCTACACCTTC.